These T cell receptor beta chains were read from a single sample in a study of cytomegalovirus exposure and HLA in healthy donors. Measured with immunoSEQ multiplex PCR; TCRdb has only the in-frame clones, and not every one. The table records about 140,000 clones, over 75% of them present only once. Material for sequencing was PBMCs. These receptors were collected from a woman in her twenties or thirties in good health and CMV-seronegative. CDR3s include the opening cysteine and the closing phenylalanine or tryptophan. The D gene is left open where the match is weak. Clone size, where shown, is once, few, many, or a class for clones that have expanded.

TRBV6-4	13	.	.	TRBJ1-1	CASSAGKNTEAFF	TGTGCCAGCAGTGCAGGGAAGAACACTGAAGCTTTCTTT
TRBV4-3	16	.	.	TRBJ1-5	CASSQDAGGRGQPQHF	TGCGCCAGCAGCCAAGATGCGGGGGGGAGGGGACAGCCCCAGCATTTT
TRBV27	17	TRBD1	few	TRBJ1-1	CASSPYAGVAGGTEAFF	TGTGCCAGCAGCCCTTATGCCGGAGTGGCAGGGGGCACTGAAGCTTTCTTT
TRBV7-8	17	TRBD1	.	TRBJ2-3	CASRLTGGTGATDTQYF	TGTGCCAGCAGACTCACCGGAGGGACAGGGGCTACAGATACGCAGTATTTT
TRBV29-1	17	TRBD1	.	TRBJ2-6	CSVLRDRENLGANVLTF	TGCAGCGTCCTCCGGGACAGGGAGAACTTGGGGGCCAACGTCCTGACTTTC
TRBV27	16	TRBD1	.	TRBJ1-2	CASSPLDRGANYGYTF	TGTGCCAGCAGTCCCCTGGACAGGGGTGCGAACTATGGCTACACCTTC
TRBV7-8	15	TRBD2	.	TRBJ2-7	CASSITGTSGYEQYF	TGTGCCAGCAGCATCACCGGGACTAGCGGCTACGAGCAGTACTTC
TRBV27	13	.	few	TRBJ2-7	CASSFGQGYEQYF	TGTGCCAGCAGTTTTGGGCAGGGCTACGAGCAGTACTTC
TRBV7-3	15	.	.	TRBJ1-6	CASSSGQTYNSPLHF	TGTGCCAGCAGCTCAGGACAGACCTATAATTCACCCCTCCACTTT
TRBV5-1	16	TRBD1	once	TRBJ2-1	CASSYPQGAEGVEQFF	TGCGCCAGCAGCTATCCCCAGGGGGCCGAGGGGGTTGAGCAGTTCTTC
TRBV7-8	13	TRBD1	.	TRBJ1-2	CASSEDRVEGYTF	TGTGCCAGCAGCGAGGACAGGGTGGAGGGCTACACCTTC
TRBV5-4	15	.	.	TRBJ1-1	CASSRGEGGNDEAFF	TGTGCCAGCAGCCGGGGGGAGGGGGGCAACGATGAAGCTTTCTTT
TRBV10-3	15	TRBD1	few	TRBJ2-7	CAISEPQGASYEQYF	TGTGCCATCAGTGAGCCCCAGGGGGCGTCCTACGAGCAGTACTTC
TRBV7-3	15	TRBD1	.	TRBJ1-1	CASSLTGQMNTEAFF	TGTGCCAGCAGCTTAACGGGACAGATGAACACTGAAGCTTTCTTT
TRBV7-9	15	.	.	TRBJ1-1	CASSYGLGLNTEAFF	TGTGCCAGCAGCTATGGTCTAGGTCTGAACACTGAAGCTTTCTTT
TRBV7-9	14	.	.	TRBJ2-5	CASSLTGFIETQYF	TGTGCCAGCAGCTTAACAGGATTCATTGAGACCCAGTACTTC
TRBV5-8	13	.	.	TRBJ1-2	CASSIRGGSGYTF	TGTGCCAGCAGTATACGGGGGGGATCTGGCTACACCTTC
TRBV9	14	TRBD1	.	TRBJ2-7	CASSDGRGSDEQYF	TGTGCCAGCAGCGATGGCAGGGGGTCTGACGAGCAGTACTTC
TRBV5-7	18	.	.	TRBJ2-7	CASSDGTHKLGPNYEQYF	TGTGCCAGCAGCGACGGGACACATAAGCTGGGGCCCAACTACGAGCAGTACTTC
TRBV11-1	17	TRBD2	.	TRBJ2-1	CASSLQDGGDPLDEQFF	TGTGCCAGCAGCCTCCAGGACGGGGGGGATCCGTTGGATGAGCAGTTCTTC
TRBV7-9	16	.	once	TRBJ1-2	CASIQGTALRLYGYTF	TGTGCCAGCATACAGGGTACGGCTCTAAGACTCTATGGCTACACCTTC
TRBV11-2	16	TRBD1	.	TRBJ1-1	CASSPPAGQLNTEAFF	TGTGCCAGCAGCCCACCCGCGGGACAGTTGAACACTGAAGCTTTCTTT
TRBV5-6	14	.	.	TRBJ1-3	CASSFRVAGNTIYF	TGTGCCAGCAGCTTCAGGGTCGCTGGAAACACCATATATTTT
TRBV19	12	.	.	TRBJ2-7	CASSPTGFEQYF	TGTGCCAGTAGTCCAACAGGGTTCGAGCAGTACTTC